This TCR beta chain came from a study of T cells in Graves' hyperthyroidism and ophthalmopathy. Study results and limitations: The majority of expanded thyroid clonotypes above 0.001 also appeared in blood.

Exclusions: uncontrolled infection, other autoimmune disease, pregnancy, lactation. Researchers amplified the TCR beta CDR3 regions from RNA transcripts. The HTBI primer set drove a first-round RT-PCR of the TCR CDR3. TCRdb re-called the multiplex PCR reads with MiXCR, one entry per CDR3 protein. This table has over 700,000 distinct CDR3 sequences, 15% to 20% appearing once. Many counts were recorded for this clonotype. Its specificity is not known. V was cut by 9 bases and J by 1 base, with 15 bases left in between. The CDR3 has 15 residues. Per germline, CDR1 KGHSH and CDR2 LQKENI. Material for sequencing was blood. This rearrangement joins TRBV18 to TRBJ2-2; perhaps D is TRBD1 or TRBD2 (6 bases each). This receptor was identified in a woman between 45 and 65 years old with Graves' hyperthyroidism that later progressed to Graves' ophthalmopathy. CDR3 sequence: CASAKGGQNTGELFF. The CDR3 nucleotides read TGTGCCAGTGCCAAGGGGGGCCAGAACACCGGGGAGCTGTTTTTT. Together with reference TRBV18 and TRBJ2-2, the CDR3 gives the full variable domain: NAGVMQNPRHLVRRRGQEARLRCSPMKGHSHVYWYRQLPEEGLKFMVYLQKENIIDESGMPKERFSAEFPKEGPSILRIQQVVRGDSAAYFCASAKGGQNTGELFFGEGSRLTVL.